This TCR beta chain came from a study of identical twins (dated by TCRdb to the mid-2010s). At the level of the whole study: The study deep-sequenced TCR alpha and beta repertoires from monozygotic twins, unrelated adults of various ages and cord blood to test whether fetal clonotypes persist. To rule out contamination, the twin experiments were replicated at different times with different library preparation protocols. Findings and caveats that apply to the study as a whole: Conclusions relied on cross-sectional statistical analysis, since the same donors could not be followed over many years. Out-of-frame TCR alpha sharing in monozygotic twins was systematically underestimated by recombination models, whereas sharing between unrelated individuals was in agreement with the recombination models. Compared with coincidental sharing between unrelated individuals, out-of-frame TCR alpha sequences shared between twins had an excess of sequences with low generation probability. Zero-insertion analyses could be partly confounded by invariant T cells such as MAIT and iNKT, though diverse VJ usage argued against such confounding for most clonotypes. The excess sharing between twins in beta out-of-frame sequences was weaker because fewer shared sequences reduced the signal-to-noise ratio. Abundant cord blood beta clonotypes had fewer insertions, young adult naive repertoires showed a similar but weaker trend, and memory repertoires showed no such trend.

Counted from cysteine to phenylalanine, this CDR3 has 16 amino acids. The only DNA kept is the CDR3, 48 bases in frame from the first base. Here V drops 3 bases and J drops 2 bases, and the junction holds 5 bases not matched to any gene. The germline V gene provides CDR1 ENHRY and CDR2 SYGVKD. This clonotype was observed a handful of times. Its binding antigen is unknown. Per-base quality was not reported, and no clone a single base away is much larger than it. All donors were healthy Caucasians. Miltenyi CD45RO+ enrichment and human naive T-cell isolation kits were used to isolate memory (CD45RO+) and naive T cells from PBMC. Receptor amplification or capture employed 5' RACE. TCRdb records Illumina HiSeq 2000 as the sequencer. A universal primer binding site was introduced by template switching, and a unique molecular identifier was present in the final cDNA, enabling accurate counting of TCR cDNA molecules. Specific primers in the conserved constant-segment region were used to synthesize first-strand cDNA for the TCR alpha and beta chains. To control for contamination, every cDNA library carried two barcodes: a SMART-Mk sample barcode plus Illumina barcodes. Two successive PCR steps introduced TruSeq adapter sequences along with Illumina sample barcodes. Sequencing of the TCR alpha and beta cDNA libraries was done on the Illumina HiSeq platform using custom primers. Under the source paper's analysis protocol: Unique molecular identifiers were extracted from raw reads with MiGEC, and CDR3 positions were determined with MiXCR. Recombination models were inferred per individual with the repgenHMM and IGoR tools using an EM algorithm. Shared clonotypes were analyzed with the tcR package in R, and sharing was normalized by the product of cloneset sizes. To study raw recombination free of thymic and clonal selection effects, out-of-frame nonproductive sequences were analyzed. TCRdb applied fastp at Q25 and MiXCR to the public reads, then kept only in-frame beta chains. Rows are combined by CDR3 protein, so each entry shows the most common genes and DNA. The V and J calls were not made by the authors but by TCRdb's processing. The table for this sample lists 200,000 to 250,000 distinct CDR3 sequences; over 12% of them were counted only once. The ten largest clones capture approximately 10% of the sample.

The chain uses TRBV10-3 and TRBJ2-5, and TRBD2 aligns with 11 junction nucleotides. Material: memory (CD45RO+) T cells sorted from blood. The sample's cell subset or site label is to be understood as: CD45RO+ enriched T cells. This TCR was sampled from a woman between 18 and 29 years old in good health. The nucleotide sequence reads as follows: TGTGCCATCAGTGAACCTAGCGGGGGGCTACAAGAGACCCAGTACTTC. Translated, this is CAISEPSGGLQETQYF.